This T cell receptor beta chain was profiled in a study of Graves' ophthalmopathy and Graves' hyperthyroidism. Amplifying from RNA transcripts, the study obtained TCR beta CDR3 regions. RT-PCR with HTBI primers came first, then second-round multiplex PCR. In TCRdb, the multiplex PCR reads were re-called with MiXCR into one record per CDR3 protein. The sample has about 340,000 distinct CDR3 sequences, roughly a sixth seen once; the top ten hold 10% to 15%. This clonotype has at least ten counts. The junction had 15 bases not matched to a gene; V was cut back by 4 bases and J by 14 bases. Germline loops: CDR1 GTSNPN, CDR2 SVGIG (reference sequence). The CDR3 loop spans 15 amino acids.

This sequence originates from an adult man with Graves' ophthalmopathy. What was sequenced was peripheral blood. The chain uses TRBV30 and TRBJ1-6; 9 bases line up with TRBD1. The CDR3 here is CAWTNRQGDLVALHF. CDR3 bases: TGTGCCTGGACCAACCGACAGGGGGATTTAGTGGCCCTCCACTTT.